The T cell receptor (beta chain) described here comes from a study of blood T cell repertoires in COVID-19. Whole-study context: The United States, Italy and Spain were the sources of the acute and convalescent COVID-19 samples. The analysed material was cDNA or gDNA that came from T cells, B-cell-depleted T cells, or PBMCs.

In the original processing: Counts of nucleated cells, estimated from reference gene primer amplification, were obtained. The assay was immunoSEQ multiplex PCR, and TCRdb's table has in-frame clones only and misses some. V and J calls and clone size are as listed in that table; D and trimming were resolved from the DNA. Of approximately 120,000 clones listed, about 78% are singletons. Germline CDR1 SGHRS, CDR2 YFSETQ. The CDR3 runs 14 residues. V lost 0 bases and J lost 4; bases outside the gene matches: 2. Sample: peripheral blood. This clonotype was sampled from a human donor in a cohort sampled during active or convalescent COVID-19. The chain recombines TRBV5-1 with TRBJ1-1; 8 bases are a match to TRBD1. The CDR3 coding sequence is TGCGCCAGCAGCTTGGCAGGGGGCTTCACTGAAGCTTTCTTT. Its translation is CASSLAGGFTEAFF.